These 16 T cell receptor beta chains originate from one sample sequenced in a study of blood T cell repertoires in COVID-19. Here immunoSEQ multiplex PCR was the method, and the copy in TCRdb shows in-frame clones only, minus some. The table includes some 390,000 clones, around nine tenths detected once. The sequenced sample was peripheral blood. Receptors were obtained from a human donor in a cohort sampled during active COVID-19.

CDR3 amino acids: CASSITHRGNKAGANVLTF. The CDR3 coding sequence is TGTGCCAGCAGCATTACCCACAGGGGAAACAAGGCTGGGGCCAACGTCCTGACTTTC. The chain carries TRBV9 and TRBJ2-6, with 7 bases that match TRBD1. The ends lost 4 bases at V and 2 bases at J; junction bases unmatched: 15. CDR1 SGDLS and CDR2 YYNGEE come from the germline V gene. This CDR3 has 19 residues.

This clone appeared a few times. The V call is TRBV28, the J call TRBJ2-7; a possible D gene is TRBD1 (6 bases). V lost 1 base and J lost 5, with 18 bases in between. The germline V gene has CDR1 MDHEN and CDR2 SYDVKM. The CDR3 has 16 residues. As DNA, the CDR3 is TGTGCCAGCAGTTTATTCGTGACAGGACTTCTGAACGAGCAGTACTTC. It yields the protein CASSLFVTGLLNEQYF.

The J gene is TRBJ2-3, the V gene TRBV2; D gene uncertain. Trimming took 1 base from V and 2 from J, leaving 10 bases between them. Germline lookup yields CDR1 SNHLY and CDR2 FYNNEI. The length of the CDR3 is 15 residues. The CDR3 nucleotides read TGTGCCAGCAGTGAAGGGCCAAATTTCACAGATACGCAGTATTTT. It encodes CASSEGPNFTDTQYF.

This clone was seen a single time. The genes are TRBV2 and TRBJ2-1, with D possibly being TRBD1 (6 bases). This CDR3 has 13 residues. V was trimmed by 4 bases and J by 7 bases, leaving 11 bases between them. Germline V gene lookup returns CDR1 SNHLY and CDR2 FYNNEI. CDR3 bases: TGTGCCAGCAGTGGTGCCAGGGGAAATGAGCAGTTCTTC. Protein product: CASSGARGNEQFF.

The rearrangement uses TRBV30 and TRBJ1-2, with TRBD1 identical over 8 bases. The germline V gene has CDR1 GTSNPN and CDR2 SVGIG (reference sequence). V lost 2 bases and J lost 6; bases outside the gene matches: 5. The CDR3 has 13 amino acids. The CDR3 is CAWSTDRGNGYTF. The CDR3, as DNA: TGTGCCTGGAGTACCGACAGGGGCAATGGCTACACCTTC.

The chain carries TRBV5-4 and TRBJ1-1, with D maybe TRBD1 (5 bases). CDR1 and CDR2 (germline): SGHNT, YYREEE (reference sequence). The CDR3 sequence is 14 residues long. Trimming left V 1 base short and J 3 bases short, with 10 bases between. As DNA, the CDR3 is TGTGCCAGCAGCTTGTTTGGGGGGTACACTGAAGCTTTCTTT. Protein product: CASSLFGGYTEAFF.

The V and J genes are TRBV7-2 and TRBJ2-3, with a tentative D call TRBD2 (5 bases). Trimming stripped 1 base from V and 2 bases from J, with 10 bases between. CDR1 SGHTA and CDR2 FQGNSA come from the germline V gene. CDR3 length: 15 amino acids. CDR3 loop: CASSLVRVPTDTQYF. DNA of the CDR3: TGTGCCAGCAGCTTAGTGCGGGTACCCACAGATACGCAGTATTTT.

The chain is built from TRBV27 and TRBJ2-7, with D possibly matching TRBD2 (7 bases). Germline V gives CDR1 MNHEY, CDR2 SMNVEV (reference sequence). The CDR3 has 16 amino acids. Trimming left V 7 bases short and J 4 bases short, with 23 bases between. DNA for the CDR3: TGTGCCAGCACCCGAGGCGGAGGGGGACTAAGATACGAGCAGTACTTC. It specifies CASTRGGGGLRYEQYF.

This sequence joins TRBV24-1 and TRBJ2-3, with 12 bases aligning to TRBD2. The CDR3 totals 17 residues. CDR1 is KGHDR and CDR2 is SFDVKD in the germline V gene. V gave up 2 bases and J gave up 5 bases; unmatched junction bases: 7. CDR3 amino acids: CATSDSLGGLAGDTQYF. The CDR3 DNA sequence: TGTGCCACCAGTGATTCCTTGGGGGGACTAGCGGGAGATACGCAGTATTTT.

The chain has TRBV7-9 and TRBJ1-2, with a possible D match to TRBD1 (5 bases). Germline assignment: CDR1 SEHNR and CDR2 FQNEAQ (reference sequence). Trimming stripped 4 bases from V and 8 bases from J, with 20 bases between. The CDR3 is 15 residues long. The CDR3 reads CASSSTANAPRGYTF. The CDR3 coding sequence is TGTGCCAGCAGCTCGACAGCTAACGCCCCGCGGGGCTACACCTTC.

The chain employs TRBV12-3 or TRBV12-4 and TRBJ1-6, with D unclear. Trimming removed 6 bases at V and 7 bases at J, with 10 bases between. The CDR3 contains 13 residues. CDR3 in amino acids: CASRTAGNSPLHF. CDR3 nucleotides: TGTGCCAGCAGGACCGCGGGGAATTCACCCCTCCACTTT.

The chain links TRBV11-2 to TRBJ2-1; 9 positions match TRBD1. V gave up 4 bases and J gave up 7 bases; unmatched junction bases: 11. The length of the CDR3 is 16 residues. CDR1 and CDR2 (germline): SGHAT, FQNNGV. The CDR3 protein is CASSSYRGQGRNEQFF. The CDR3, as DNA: TGTGCCAGCAGCTCCTACCGGGGACAGGGTAGGAATGAGCAGTTCTTC.

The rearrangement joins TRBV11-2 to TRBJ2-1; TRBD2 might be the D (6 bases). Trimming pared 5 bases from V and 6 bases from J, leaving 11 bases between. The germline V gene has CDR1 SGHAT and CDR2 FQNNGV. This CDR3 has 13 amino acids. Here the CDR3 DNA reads TGTGCCAGCAGCCCGTGGGACTTCAATGAGCAGTTCTTC. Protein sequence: CASSPWDFNEQFF.

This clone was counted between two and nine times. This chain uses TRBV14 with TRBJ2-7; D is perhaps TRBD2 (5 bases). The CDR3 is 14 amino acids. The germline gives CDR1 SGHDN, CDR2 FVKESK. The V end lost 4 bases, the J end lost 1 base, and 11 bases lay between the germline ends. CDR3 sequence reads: CASSLRSASYEQYF. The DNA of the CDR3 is TGTGCCAGCAGCCTTCGTAGCGCATCCTACGAGCAGTACTTC.

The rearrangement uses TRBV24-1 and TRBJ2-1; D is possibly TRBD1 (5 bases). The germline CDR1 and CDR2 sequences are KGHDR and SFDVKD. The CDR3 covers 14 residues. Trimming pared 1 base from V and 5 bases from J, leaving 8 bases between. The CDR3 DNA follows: TGTGCCACCAGTGATTTAGGGGAAAACAATGAGCAGTTCTTC. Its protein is CATSDLGENNEQFF.

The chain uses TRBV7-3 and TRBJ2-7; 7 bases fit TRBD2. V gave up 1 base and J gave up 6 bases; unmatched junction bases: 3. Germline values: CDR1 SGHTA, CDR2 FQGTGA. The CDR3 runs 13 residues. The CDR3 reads CASSLNSGVEQYF. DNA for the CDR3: TGTGCCAGCAGCTTAAACAGCGGGGTCGAGCAGTACTTC.